Given below is one T cell receptor (beta chain) in context. The antigen it binds to is not known. No base quality information exists; no much larger clone differs at one position. This specimen belongs to a study of shared T cell receptors in the human thymus (dated by TCRdb to about 2021). Looking at the study overall: The study examined how self-reactive, shared T-cell receptor alpha chains are generated in the human thymus.

The V end loses 0 bases and the J end loses 0 bases, and a stretch of 12 bases separates them. CDR1 is given as LGHNA and CDR2 as YSLEER, both from the germline V gene. The CDR3, from cysteine to phenylalanine, totals 18 residues. The retained sequence is limited to the CDR3, 54 bases, with the frame set at the first base. Library creation used the immunoSEQ multiplex PCR assay. TCRdb re-hosts the immuneACCESS table, in-frame sequences only. Its copies lack some clones; in the studies checked, an unresolved V gene accounts for under half of them, and the cause for the rest is not known. Counted in this sample were 640,000 or so clones; 87% of them appeared once. The ten largest clones represent more than 0.009% of the sample. The sample was also reused in another study, on human thymus T cells. The second study also describes: Donors were immunologically healthy infants undergoing open corrective cardiac surgery for congenital heart defects in Finland. Thymus tissue was collected as surgical resects that were removed during corrective cardiac surgery. Biased V and J gene segment usage appeared to be present in both thymic and peripheral blood repertoires. The related research found that thymic TCR repertoires overlapped highly between unrelated individuals. TCR alpha and beta repertoires from roughly eight infant thymus samples and a few related peripheral blood samples were characterized in the study. Donor ages ranged from about 7 to 250 days, and the cohort comprised six or seven male and two female infants. Thymocytes were freed from the tissue by mechanical means and kept at -70 degrees C as pellets of roughly 9.5-31 million cells. Genomic DNA was extracted from frozen cell pellets with a QIAsymphony instrument. The immunoSEQ multiplex PCR assay was used to amplify the TCRB and TCRAD loci from a standardized amount of quality-controlled genomic DNA. The V(D)J region was spanned by amplicons of a length sufficient to cover the CDR3 and to identify V and J genes. Amplicon sequencing was performed on an Illumina platform through the commercial immunoSEQ service. Corrections for primer bias and sequencing errors followed previously described methods, while TCRAD and TCRB definitions were based on the IMGT database. Analysis of the repertoires was done with immunoSEQ Analyzer 3.0 and VDJTools and included basic statistics, V/J segment usage, diversity estimates, rarefaction and pairwise overlap. To estimate diversity, the Chao1, ChaoE, Efron-Thisted, Shannon and inverse Simpson indices were applied, and diversity was also estimated on datasets down-sampled to the smallest sample. Repertoire overlap was assessed by strict matching of CDR3 nucleotide sequence, V gene and J gene, and clustering was done by Jaccard-based multidimensional scaling. Thymus samples yielded on average approximately 840,000 unique TCRB clonotypes, compared with 75,000 to 100,000 from blood samples.

The chain is assembled from TRBV4-3 and TRBJ2-6; confidence is insufficient to name the D gene. The sample taken for sequencing was thymocytes. The source of this sequence is a boy in the first two years of life with a congenital heart defect. Donor details come from another sample of the same person, matched by shared clones. The DNA sequence follows: TGCGCCAGCAGCCAAGAGCGGATGAGCAGCTCTGGGGCCAACGTCCTGACTTTC. Translation gives CASSQERMSSSGANVLTF.